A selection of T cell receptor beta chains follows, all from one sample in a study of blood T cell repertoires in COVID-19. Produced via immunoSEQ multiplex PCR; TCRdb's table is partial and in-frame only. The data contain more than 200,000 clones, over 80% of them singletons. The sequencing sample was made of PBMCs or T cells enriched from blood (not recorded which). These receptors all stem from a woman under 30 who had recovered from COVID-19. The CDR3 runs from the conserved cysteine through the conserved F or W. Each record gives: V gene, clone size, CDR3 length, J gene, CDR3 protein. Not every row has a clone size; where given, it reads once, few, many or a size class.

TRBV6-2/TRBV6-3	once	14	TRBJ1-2	CASSDPRENYGYTF
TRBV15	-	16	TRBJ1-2	CATSRDFGTENYGYTF
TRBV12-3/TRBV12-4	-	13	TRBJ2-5	CASRLNRGETQYF
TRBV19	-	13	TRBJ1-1	CASSIVTGTEAFF
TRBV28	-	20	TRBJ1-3	CASSFPGGVFEGVSGNTIYF
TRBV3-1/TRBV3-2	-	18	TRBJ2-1	CASSRWTSGIHQNNEQFF
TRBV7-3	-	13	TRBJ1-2	CASSPDRADGYTF
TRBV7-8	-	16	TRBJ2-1	CASSLWGTSGNNEQFF
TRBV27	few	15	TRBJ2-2	CASSYDRGDTGELFF
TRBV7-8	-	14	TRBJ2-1	CASSSPNAYNEQFF
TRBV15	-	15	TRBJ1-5	CATSRGGGGNQPQHF
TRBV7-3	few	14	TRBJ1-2	CASSLTGQGTGYTF
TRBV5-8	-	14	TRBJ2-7	CASSLAGGEGEQYF
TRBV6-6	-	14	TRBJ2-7	CASRRGQGPYEQYF
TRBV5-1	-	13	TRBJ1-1	CASSLLGAREAFF
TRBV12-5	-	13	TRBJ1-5	CASEGPSNQPQHF
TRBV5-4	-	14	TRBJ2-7	CASSSGLVGYEQYF
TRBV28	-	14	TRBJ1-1	CASSLYRLNTEAFF
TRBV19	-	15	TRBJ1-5	CASSTPDRGGQPQHF
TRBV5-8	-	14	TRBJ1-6	CASSLWGESSPLHF
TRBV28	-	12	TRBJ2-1	CASRVSGYEQFF
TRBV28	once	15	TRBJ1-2	CASSPLMEVNYGYTF
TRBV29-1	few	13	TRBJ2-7	CSVGGEGSYEQYF
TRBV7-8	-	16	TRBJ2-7	CASSLATAGGPYEQYF
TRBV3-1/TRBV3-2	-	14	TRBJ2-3	CASSQETSWDTQYF
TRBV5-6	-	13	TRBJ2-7	CASSAGQPYEQYF
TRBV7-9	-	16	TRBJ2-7	CASSAAWDRERMEQYF
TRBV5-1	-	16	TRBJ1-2	CASSKGTGEVNYGYTF